This T cell receptor beta chain was recorded in a study of STAT5B mutations in CD4+ large granular lymphocyte leukemia. Sequencing used immunoSEQ multiplex PCR; TCRdb keeps in-frame clones, though not all of them. The sample contains about 31,000 clones, approximately 74% of which appear only once. The CDR3 runs to 18 residues. V lost 2 bases, J lost 3 bases, and 19 bases lay in between. Looked up from germline, CDR1 is SNHLY and CDR2 is FYNNEI. Sequenced input: CD4+ T cells from blood buffy coats. The source of this sequence is a human donor in good health. The chain combines TRBV2 with TRBJ1-4; TRBD1 might be the D (5 bases). CDR3 sequence reads: CASSERMGRRSPNEKLFF. In DNA, the CDR3 is TGTGCCAGCAGTGAAAGGATGGGACGAAGGAGCCCTAATGAAAAACTGTTTTTT.